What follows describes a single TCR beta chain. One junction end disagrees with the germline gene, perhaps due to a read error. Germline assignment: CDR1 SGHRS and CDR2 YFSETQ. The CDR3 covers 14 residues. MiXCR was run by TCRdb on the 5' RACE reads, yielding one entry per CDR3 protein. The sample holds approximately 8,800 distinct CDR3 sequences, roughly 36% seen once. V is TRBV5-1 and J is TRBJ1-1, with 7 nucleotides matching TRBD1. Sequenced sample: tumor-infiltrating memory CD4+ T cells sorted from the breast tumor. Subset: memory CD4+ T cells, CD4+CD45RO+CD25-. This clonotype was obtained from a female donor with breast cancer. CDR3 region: CAGSLAGGGTEAFF. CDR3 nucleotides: TGCGCCGGCAGCTTGGCAGGGGGAGGTACTGAAGCTTTCTTT.